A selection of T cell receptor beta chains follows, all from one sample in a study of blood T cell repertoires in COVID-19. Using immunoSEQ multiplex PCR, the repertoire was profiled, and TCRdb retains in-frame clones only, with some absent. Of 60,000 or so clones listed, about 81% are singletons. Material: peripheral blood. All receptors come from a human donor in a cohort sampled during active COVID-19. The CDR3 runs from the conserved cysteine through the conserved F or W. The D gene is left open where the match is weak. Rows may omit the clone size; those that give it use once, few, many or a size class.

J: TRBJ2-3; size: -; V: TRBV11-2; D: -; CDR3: CASSLDPLRGGGTDTQYF; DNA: TGTGCCAGCAGCTTAGACCCCCTTAGGGGGGGAGGAACAGATACGCAGTATTTT
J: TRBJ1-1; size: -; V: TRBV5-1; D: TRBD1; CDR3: CASSPGPGQGNVPEAFF; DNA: TGCGCCAGCAGCCCGGGACCGGGACAGGGGAATGTCCCTGAAGCTTTCTTT
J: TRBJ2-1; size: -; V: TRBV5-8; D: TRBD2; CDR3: CASSPSGGPYNEQFF; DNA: TGTGCCAGCAGCCCGAGCGGGGGCCCCTACAATGAGCAGTTCTTC
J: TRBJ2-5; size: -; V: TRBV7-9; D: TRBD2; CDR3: CASSLAAFTSGDGETQYF; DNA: TGTGCCAGCAGCTTAGCGGCGTTTACTAGCGGGGATGGGGAGACCCAGTACTTC
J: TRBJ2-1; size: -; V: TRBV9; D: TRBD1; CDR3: CASSGDRGDEQFF; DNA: TGTGCCAGCAGCGGGGACAGGGGGGATGAGCAGTTCTTC
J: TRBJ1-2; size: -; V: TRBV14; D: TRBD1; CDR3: CASSPGQNYGYTF; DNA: TGTGCCAGCAGCCCGGGACAGAACTATGGCTACACCTTC
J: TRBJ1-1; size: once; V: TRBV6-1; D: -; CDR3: CASSESRNTEAFF; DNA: TGTGCCAGCAGTGAAAGCCGGAACACTGAAGCTTTCTTT
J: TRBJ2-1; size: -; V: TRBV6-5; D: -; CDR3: CASLRRRGSNEQFF; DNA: TGTGCCAGCCTTCGTCGGAGGGGCTCCAATGAGCAGTTCTTC
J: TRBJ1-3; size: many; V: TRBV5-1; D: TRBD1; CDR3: CASSLSGGSGNTIYF; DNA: TGCGCCAGCAGCTTGTCAGGGGGCTCTGGAAACACCATATATTTT
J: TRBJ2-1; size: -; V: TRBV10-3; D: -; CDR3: CATELWGGNNEQFF; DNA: TGTGCCACCGAACTATGGGGCGGAAACAATGAGCAGTTCTTC
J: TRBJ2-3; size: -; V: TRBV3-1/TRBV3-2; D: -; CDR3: CASRRGGTDTQYF; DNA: TGTGCCAGCAGGCGGGGCGGCACAGATACGCAGTATTTT
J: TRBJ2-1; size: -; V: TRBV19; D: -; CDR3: CASSITGSEYNEQFF; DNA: TGTGCCAGTAGTATTACCGGGAGCGAATACAATGAGCAGTTCTTC
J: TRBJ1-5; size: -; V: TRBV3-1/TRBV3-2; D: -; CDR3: CASSQDRNQPQHF; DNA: TGTGCCAGCAGCCAAGATCGGAATCAGCCCCAGCATTTT
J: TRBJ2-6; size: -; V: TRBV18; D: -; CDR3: CASSPRTETGANVLTF; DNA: TGTGCCAGCTCACCCCGGACTGAAACTGGGGCCAACGTCCTGACTTTC
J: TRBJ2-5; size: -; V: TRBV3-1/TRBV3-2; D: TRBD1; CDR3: CASSQVGGTGVETQYF; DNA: TGTGCCAGCAGCCAAGTTGGCGGGACAGGGGTCGAGACCCAGTACTTC
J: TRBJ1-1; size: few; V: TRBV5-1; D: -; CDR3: CASSTRAPTEAFF; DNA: TGCGCCAGCAGCACGCGGGCCCCCACTGAAGCTTTCTTT
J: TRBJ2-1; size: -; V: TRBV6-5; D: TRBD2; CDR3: CASSLPAGANNEQFF; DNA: TGTGCCAGCAGCCTCCCAGCGGGGGCGAACAATGAGCAGTTCTTC
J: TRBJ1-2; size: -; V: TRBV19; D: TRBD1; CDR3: CASSDRDYGYTF; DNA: TGTGCCAGCTCGGACAGGGACTATGGCTACACCTTC
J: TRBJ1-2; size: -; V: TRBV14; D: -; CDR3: CASSQDEARRYTF; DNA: TGTGCCAGCAGCCAAGATGAGGCCAGACGCTACACCTTC
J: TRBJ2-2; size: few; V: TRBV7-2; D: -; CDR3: CASSFQGPGTGELFF; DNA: TGTGCCAGCAGCTTTCAGGGGCCGGGCACCGGGGAGCTGTTTTTT
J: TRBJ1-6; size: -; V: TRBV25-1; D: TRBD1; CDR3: CASSPLGQSNSPLHF; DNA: TGTGCCAGCAGCCCCCTGGGACAGTCGAATTCACCCCTCCACTTT
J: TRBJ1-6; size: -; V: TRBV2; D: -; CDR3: CASSWLREGNSPLHF; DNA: TGTGCCAGCAGTTGGCTCAGGGAAGGGAATTCACCCCTCCACTTT
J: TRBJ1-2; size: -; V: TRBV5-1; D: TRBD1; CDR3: CASSLDSRDRSGYTF; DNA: TGCGCCAGCAGCTTGGATAGTCGGGACAGATCCGGCTACACCTTC
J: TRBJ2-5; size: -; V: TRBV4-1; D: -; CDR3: CASSRVGAETQYF; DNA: TGCGCCAGCAGCCGGGTGGGGGCAGAGACCCAGTACTTC
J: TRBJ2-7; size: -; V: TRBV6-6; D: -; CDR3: CASAEGEGLYEQYF; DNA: TGTGCCAGCGCCGAGGGGGAGGGGCTCTACGAGCAGTACTTC
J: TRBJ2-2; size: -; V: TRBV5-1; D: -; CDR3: CASSLDSRAAGELFF; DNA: TGCGCCAGCAGCTTAGACAGTCGAGCAGCCGGGGAGCTGTTTTTT
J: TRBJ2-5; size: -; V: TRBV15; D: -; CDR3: CATSKSGASQETQYF; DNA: TGTGCCACCAGCAAATCAGGGGCCTCACAAGAGACCCAGTACTTC
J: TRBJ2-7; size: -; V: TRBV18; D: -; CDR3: CASSPRRSYEQYF; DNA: TGTGCCAGCTCACCACGCAGATCCTACGAGCAGTACTTC
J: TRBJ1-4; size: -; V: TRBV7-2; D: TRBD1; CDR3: CASSRDRAAEKLFF; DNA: TGTGCCAGCAGCCGGGACAGGGCGGCAGAAAAACTGTTTTTT
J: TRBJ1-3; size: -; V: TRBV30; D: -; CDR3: CAWRGGNHGNTIYF; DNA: TGTGCCTGGAGGGGAGGGAACCATGGAAACACCATATATTTT
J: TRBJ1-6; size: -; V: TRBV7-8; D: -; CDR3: CASSLARNSPLHF; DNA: TGTGCCAGCAGCTTAGCTCGGAATTCACCCCTCCACTTT
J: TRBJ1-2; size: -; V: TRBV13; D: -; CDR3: CASSQSLAGGNYGYTF; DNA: TGTGCCAGCAGCCAATCCTTGGCGGGGGGGAACTATGGCTACACCTTC
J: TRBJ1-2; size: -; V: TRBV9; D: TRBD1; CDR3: CASSPRRDRGGYGYTF; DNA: TGTGCCAGCAGCCCCCGCCGGGACAGGGGAGGGTATGGCTACACCTTC
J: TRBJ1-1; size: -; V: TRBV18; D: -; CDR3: CASSISEQVNTEAFF; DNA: TGTGCCAGCTCAATAAGCGAACAGGTGAACACTGAAGCTTTCTTT
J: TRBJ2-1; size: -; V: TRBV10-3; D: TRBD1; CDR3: CAITRDRAGYNEQFF; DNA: TGTGCCATCACCCGGGACAGGGCGGGGTACAATGAGCAGTTCTTC
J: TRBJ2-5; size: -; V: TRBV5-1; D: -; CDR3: CASTSIPDSQTQYF; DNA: TGCGCCAGCACCTCGATACCGGACAGTCAGACCCAGTACTTC
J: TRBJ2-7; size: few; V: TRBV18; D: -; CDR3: CASSRQAQDPYEQYF; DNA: TGTGCCAGCTCACGACAGGCTCAAGACCCCTACGAGCAGTACTTC
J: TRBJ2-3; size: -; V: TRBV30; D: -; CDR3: CAWSPGRGSTDTQYF; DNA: TGTGCCTGGAGTCCCGGACGGGGGAGCACAGATACGCAGTATTTT
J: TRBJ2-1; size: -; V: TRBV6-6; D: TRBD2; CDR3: CASSQPVLAGEGEQFF; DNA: TGTGCCAGCAGCCAGCCCGTACTAGCGGGGGAGGGTGAGCAGTTCTTC
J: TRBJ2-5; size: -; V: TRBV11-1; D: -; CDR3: CASSSQENKEETQYF; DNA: TGTGCCAGCAGCTCCCAAGAAAATAAGGAGGAGACCCAGTACTTC
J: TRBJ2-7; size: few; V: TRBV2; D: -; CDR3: CASSELEGGGHF; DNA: TGTGCCAGCAGTGAACTTGAGGGAGGCGGACACTTC
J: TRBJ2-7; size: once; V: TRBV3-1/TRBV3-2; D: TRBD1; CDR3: CASRSGTGGLEEQYF; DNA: TGTGCCAGCAGATCCGGGACAGGGGGCCTTGAAGAGCAGTACTTC
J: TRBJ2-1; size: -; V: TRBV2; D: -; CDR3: CASSPKRGEQFF; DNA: TGTGCCAGCAGTCCCAAAAGGGGTGAGCAGTTCTTC
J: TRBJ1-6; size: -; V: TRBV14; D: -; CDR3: CASSQETGLWNSPLHF; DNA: TGTGCCAGCAGCCAAGAGACGGGTCTGTGGAATTCACCCCTCCACTTT
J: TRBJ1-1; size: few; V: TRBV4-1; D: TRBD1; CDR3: CASSHFLRGRGTEAFF; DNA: TGCGCCAGCAGCCACTTTCTCAGGGGGCGAGGGACTGAAGCTTTCTTT
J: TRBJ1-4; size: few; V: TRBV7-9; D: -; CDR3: CASSHTMSEKLFF; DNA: TGTGCCAGCAGCCACACTATGAGTGAAAAACTGTTTTTT
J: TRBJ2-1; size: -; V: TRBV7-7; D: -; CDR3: CASSLVATSVDNEQFF; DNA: TGTGCCAGCAGCTTAGTAGCTACCAGTGTAGACAATGAGCAGTTCTTC
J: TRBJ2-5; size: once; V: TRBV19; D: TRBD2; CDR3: CASSIGTSGGAGETQYF; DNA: TGTGCCAGTAGTATTGGGACTAGCGGGGGGGCAGGAGAGACCCAGTACTTC
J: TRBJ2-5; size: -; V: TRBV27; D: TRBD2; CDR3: CASSLGSGTQETQYF; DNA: TGTGCCAGCAGTTTGGGGAGCGGGACCCAAGAGACCCAGTACTTC
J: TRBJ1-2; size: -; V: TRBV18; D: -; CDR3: CASSSDHAGTTNYGYTF; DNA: TGTGCCAGCTCATCAGACCACGCCGGGACAACTAACTATGGCTACACCTTC
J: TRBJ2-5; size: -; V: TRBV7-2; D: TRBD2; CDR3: CASSLLGTTEETQYF; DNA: TGTGCCAGCAGCTTATTAGGGACTACAGAAGAGACCCAGTACTTC
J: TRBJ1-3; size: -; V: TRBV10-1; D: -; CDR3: CASSESKGPGNTIYF; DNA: TGCGCCAGCAGTGAGTCCAAGGGGCCTGGAAACACCATATATTTT